This TCR beta chain was captured in a study of tumor-infiltrating lymphocytes in primary liver carcinoma. Overall study context: Patients were men and women aged 30 to 69 years.

The CDR3 has 15 residues. Germline CDR1 SEHNR, CDR2 FQNEAQ (reference sequence). With regard to this clonotype: At one end the junction does not follow the germline gene, possibly because of a read error.

Co-extraction yielded RNA and DNA from around 20-30 mg of unsorted bulk tissue. TCR beta cDNA was prepared out of about 510 ng total RNA by means of a constant-region primer. What produced the TCR beta libraries was three nested multiplex PCR rounds using slightly modified ARM-PCR. TRBV1-TRBV30 forward primers paired with a C-beta reverse primer were used in the first two PCR rounds, which ran roughly 10 cycles each. TCRdb processed the multiplex PCR reads anew with MiXCR; each CDR3 protein has one entry. The sample has approximately 110,000 distinct CDR3 sequences, roughly 80% seen once; the top ten hold approximately 21%.

This receptor was obtained from a man aged 35-49 years with primary liver carcinoma and hepatitis B virus infection. Specimen: liver tumor tissue from sampling region 3. This sample's subset: tumor region T3, left-lateral pole. V is TRBV7-9 and J is TRBJ2-3; a weak D match, TRBD1 (6 bases). As DNA, the CDR3 is TGTACCAGCAGCTCGTACAGGGACGGGGCAGATACGCAGTACTTT. This translates into CTSSSYRDGADTQYF.